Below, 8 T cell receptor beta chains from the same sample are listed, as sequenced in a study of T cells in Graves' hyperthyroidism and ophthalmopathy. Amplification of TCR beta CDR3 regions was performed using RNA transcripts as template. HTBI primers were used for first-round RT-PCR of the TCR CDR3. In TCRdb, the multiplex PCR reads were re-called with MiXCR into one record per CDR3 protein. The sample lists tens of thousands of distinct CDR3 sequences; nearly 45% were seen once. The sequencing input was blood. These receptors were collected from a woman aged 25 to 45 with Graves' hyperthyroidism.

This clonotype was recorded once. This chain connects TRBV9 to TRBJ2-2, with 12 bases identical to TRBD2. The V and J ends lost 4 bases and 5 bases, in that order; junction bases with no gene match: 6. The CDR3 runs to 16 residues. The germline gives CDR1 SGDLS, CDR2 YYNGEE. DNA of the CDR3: TGTGCCAGCAGCTTGTCCGGGACTAGCGGGACCGGGGAGCTGTTTTTT. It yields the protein CASSLSGTSGTGELFF.

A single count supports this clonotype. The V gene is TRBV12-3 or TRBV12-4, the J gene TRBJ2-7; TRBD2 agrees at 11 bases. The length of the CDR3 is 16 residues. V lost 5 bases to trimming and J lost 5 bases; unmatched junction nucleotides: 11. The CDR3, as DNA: TGTGCCAGCAGTCTCTTAGCGGGAGGGCCAATAGACGAGCAGTACTTC. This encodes CASSLLAGGPIDEQYF.

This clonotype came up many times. This CDR3 reads CASSSWDGELFF. The CDR3 region has the DNA TGTGCCAGCAGCTCTTGGGACGGGGAGCTGTTTTTT. The chain is built from TRBV6-5 and TRBJ2-2; D remains ambiguous. From germline, CDR1 is MNHEY and CDR2 SVGAGI. V lost 6 bases to trimming and J lost 7 bases, with 9 bases between them. The CDR3 runs 12 residues.

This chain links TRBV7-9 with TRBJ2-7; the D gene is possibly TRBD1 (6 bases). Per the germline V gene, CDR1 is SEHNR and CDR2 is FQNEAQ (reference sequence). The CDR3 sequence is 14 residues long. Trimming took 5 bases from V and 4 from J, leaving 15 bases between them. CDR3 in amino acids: CASSPPGQGYEQYF. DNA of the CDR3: TGTGCCAGCAGCCCACCGGGGCAGGGGTACGAGCAGTACTTC.

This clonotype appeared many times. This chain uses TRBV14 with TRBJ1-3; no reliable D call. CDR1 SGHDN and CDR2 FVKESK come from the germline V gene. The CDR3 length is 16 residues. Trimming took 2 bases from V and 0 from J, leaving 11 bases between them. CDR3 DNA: TGTGCCAGCAGCCAACCCTCCTTGAGCTCTGGAAACACCATATATTTT. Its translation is CASSQPSLSSGNTIYF.

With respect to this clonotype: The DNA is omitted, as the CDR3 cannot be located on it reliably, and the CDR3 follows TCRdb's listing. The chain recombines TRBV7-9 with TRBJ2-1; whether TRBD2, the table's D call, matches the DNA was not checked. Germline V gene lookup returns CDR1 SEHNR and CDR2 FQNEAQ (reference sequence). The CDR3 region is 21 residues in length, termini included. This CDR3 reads CASSFYICSALGLAEDNEQFF.

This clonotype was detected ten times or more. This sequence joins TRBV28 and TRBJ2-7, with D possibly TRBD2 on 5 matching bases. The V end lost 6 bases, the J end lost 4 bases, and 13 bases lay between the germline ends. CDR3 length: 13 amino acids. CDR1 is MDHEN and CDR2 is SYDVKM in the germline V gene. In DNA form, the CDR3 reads TGTGCCAGCAGCCCGGGTGGCGGGTACGAGCAGTACTTC. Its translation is CASSPGGGYEQYF.

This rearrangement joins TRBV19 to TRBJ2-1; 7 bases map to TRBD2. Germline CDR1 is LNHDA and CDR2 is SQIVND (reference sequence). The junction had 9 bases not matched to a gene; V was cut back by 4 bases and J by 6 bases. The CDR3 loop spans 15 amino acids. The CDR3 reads CASSSASSGANEQFF. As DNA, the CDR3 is TGTGCCAGTAGTAGTGCGTCTAGCGGCGCCAATGAGCAGTTCTTC.